This T cell receptor (beta chain) appears in the sequencing data of a study of blood T cell repertoires in COVID-19. About the research overall: Material from acute and convalescent COVID-19 was sourced from the United States, Italy and Spain. Nucleic acid was either cDNA or gDNA, and it came from T cells, B-cell-depleted T cells, or PBMCs.

In the original analysis: Scientists estimated how many nucleated cells there were by amplifying reference gene primers. Data came from immunoSEQ multiplex PCR; TCRdb stores just in-frame clones and leaves some out. V and J calls and clone size are given by that table; D and trimming were obtained from the DNA. The repertoire holds 200,000 to 250,000 clones, with about 88% as singletons. The CDR3 has 13 amino acids. The V gene end was trimmed by 8 bases and the J gene end by 5 bases; junction bases not matched to a gene: 7. This chain connects TRBV12-3 or TRBV12-4 to TRBJ2-7, with 9 nucleotides matching TRBD1. The TCR originated in a man between 60 and 75 years old with acute or convalescent COVID-19. Material for sequencing was peripheral blood. CDR3 residues: CASARDRAHEQYF. In DNA, the CDR3 is TGTGCCAGCGCCCGGGACAGGGCCCACGAGCAGTACTTC.